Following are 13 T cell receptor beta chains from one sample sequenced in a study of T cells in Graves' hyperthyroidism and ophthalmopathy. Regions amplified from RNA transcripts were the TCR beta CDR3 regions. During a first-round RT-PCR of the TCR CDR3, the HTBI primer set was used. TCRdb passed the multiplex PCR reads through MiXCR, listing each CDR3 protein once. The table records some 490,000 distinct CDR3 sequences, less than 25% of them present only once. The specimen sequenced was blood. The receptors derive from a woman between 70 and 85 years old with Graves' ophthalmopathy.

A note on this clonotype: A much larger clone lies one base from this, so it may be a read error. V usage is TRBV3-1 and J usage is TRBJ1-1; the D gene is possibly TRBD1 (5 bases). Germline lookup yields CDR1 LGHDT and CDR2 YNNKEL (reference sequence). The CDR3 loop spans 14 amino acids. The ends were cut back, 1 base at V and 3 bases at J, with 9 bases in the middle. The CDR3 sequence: CASSQVSGHTEAFF. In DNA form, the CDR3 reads TGTGCCAGCAGCCAAGTCTCGGGACACACTGAAGCTTTCTTT.

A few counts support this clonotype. CDR3 nucleotides: TGTGCCAGCAGGCCTGGGACAAGTAATTCACCCCTCCACTTT. This gives the protein CASRPGTSNSPLHF. J is TRBJ1-6 and V is TRBV28; D is possibly TRBD1 (6 bases). The CDR3 totals 14 residues. Germline assignment: CDR1 MDHEN and CDR2 SYDVKM. Between the trimmed V and J ends, which lost 6 bases and 6 bases, there was a span of 12 bases.

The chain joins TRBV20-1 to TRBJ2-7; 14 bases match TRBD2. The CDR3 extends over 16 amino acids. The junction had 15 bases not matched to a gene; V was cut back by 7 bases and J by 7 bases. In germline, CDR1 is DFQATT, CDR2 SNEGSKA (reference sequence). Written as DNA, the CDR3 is TGCAGTGTCCCCCGGGGACTAGCGGGAGTTATCGGAGAGCAGTACTTC. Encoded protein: CSVPRGLAGVIGEQYF.

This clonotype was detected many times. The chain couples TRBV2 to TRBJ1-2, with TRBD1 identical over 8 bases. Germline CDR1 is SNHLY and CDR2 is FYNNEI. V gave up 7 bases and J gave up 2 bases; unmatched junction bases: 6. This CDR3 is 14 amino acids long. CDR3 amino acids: CASNTGGLNYGYTF. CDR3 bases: TGTGCCAGCAATACAGGGGGTCTAAACTATGGCTACACCTTC.

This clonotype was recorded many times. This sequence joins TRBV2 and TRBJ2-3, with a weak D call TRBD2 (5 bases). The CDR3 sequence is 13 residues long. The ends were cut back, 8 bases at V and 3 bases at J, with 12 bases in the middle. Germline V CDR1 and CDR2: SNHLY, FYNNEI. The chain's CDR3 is CASPPPGTDTQYF. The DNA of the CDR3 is TGTGCCAGCCCACCGCCGGGGACAGATACGCAGTATTTT.

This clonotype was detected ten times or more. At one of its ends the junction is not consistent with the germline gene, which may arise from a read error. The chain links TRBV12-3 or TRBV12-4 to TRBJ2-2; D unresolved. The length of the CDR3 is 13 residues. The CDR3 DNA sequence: TGTGCCTGCTCTCAGACGAAGACCGGGGAGCTGTTTTTT. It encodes CACSQTKTGELFF.

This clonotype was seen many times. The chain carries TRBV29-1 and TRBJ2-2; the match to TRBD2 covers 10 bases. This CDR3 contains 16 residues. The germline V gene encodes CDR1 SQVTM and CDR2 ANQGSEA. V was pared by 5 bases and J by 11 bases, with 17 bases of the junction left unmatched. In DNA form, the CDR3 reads TGCAGCGTTAAATTCAGCGGGAGGGCCAGGGGTGGAGAGCTGTTTTTT. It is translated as CSVKFSGRARGGELFF.

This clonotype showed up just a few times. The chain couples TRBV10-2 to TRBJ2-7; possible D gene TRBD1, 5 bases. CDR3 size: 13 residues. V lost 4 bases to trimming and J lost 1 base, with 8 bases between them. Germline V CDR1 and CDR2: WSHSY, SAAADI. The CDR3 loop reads CASSGQPSYEQYF. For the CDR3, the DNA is TGCGCCAGCAGTGGACAGCCTTCCTACGAGCAGTACTTC.

The chain's CDR3 is CASSFIGEFNTEAFF. The CDR3 DNA follows: TGTGCCAGCAGTTTTATAGGGGAGTTCAACACTGAAGCTTTCTTT. The chain couples TRBV12-3 or TRBV12-4 to TRBJ1-1; maybe TRBD1 (5 bases). Trimming removed 3 bases from V and 2 bases from J, with 13 bases in between. This CDR3 comprises 15 residues.

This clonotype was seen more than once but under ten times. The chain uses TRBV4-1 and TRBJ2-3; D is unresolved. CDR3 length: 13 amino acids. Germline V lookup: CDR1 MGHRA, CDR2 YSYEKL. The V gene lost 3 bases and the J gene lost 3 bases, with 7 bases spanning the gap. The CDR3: CASSHPMTDTQYF. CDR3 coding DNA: TGCGCCAGCAGCCACCCCATGACAGATACGCAGTATTTT.

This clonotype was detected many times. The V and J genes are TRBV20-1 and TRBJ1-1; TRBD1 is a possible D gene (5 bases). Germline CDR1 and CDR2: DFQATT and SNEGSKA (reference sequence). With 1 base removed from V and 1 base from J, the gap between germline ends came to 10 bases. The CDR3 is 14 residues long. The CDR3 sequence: CSARGSTANTEAFF. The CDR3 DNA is TGCAGTGCTAGAGGCTCGACAGCGAACACTGAAGCTTTCTTT.

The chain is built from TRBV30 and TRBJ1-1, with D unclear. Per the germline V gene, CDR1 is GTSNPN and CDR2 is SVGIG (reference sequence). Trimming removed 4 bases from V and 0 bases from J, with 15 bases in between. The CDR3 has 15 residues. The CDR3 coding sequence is TGTGCCTGGACTAAGGGTGGTGGGATGAACACTGAAGCTTTCTTT. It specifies CAWTKGGGMNTEAFF.

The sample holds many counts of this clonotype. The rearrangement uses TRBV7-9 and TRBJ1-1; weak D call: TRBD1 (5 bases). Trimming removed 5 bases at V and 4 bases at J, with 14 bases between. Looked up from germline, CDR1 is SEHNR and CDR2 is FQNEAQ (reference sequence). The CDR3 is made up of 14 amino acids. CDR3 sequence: CASSPPRDRTEAFF. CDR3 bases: TGTGCCAGCAGCCCCCCTCGGGACCGCACTGAAGCTTTCTTT. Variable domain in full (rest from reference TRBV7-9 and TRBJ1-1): DTGVSQNPRHKITKRGQNVTFRCDPISEHNRLYWYRQTLGQGPEFLTYFQNEAQLEKSRLLSDRFSAERPKGSFSTLEIQRTEQGDSAMYLCASSPPRDRTEAFFGQGTRLTVV.